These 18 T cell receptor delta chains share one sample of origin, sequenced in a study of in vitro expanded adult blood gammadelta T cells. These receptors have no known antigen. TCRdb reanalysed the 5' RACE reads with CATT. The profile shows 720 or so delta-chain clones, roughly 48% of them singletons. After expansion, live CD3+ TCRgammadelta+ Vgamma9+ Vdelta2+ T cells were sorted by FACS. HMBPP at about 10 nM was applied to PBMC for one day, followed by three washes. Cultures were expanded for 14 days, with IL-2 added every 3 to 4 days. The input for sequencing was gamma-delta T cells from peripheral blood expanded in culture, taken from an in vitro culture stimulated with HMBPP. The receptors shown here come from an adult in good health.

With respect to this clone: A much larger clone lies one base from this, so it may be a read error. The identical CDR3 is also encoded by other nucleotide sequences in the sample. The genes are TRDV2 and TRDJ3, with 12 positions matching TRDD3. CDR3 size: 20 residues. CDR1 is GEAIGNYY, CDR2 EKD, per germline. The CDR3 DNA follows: TGTGCCTGTGACGATATACTGGGGGATACTACCTCCTGGGACACTCGACAGATGTTTTTC. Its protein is CACDDILGDTTSWDTRQMFF.

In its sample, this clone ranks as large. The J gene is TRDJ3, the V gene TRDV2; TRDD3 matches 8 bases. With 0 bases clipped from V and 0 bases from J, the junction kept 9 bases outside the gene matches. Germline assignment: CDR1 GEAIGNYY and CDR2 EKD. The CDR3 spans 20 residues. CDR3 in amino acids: CACDTGVAGGRSWDTRQMFF. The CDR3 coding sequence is TGTGCCTGTGACACCGGAGTAGCTGGGGGACGCTCCTGGGACACCCGACAGATGTTTTTC.

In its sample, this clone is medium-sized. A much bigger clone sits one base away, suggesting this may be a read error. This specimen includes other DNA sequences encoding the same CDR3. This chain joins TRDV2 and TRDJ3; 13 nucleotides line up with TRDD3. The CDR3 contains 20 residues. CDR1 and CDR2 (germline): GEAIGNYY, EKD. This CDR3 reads CACDTVNTGGYGWDTRQMFF. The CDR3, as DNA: TGTGCCTGTGACACCGTTAATACTGGGGGATACGGCTGGGACACTCGACAGATGTTTTTC.

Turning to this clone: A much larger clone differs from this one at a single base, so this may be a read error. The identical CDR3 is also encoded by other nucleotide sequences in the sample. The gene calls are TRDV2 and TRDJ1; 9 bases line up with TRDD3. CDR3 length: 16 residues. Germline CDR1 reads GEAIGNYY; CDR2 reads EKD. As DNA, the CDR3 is TGTGCCTGTGACCCTCTGGGGGATTCTAACACTGATAAACTCATCTTT. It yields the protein CACDPLGDSNTDKLIF.

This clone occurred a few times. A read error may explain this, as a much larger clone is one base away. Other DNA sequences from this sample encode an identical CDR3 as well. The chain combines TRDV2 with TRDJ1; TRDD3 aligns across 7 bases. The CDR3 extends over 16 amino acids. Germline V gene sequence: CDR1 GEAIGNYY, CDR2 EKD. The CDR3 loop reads CACDTVLGTYTDKLIF. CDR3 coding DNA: TGTGCCTGTGACACAGTACTGGGGACGTACACTGATAAACTCATCTTT.

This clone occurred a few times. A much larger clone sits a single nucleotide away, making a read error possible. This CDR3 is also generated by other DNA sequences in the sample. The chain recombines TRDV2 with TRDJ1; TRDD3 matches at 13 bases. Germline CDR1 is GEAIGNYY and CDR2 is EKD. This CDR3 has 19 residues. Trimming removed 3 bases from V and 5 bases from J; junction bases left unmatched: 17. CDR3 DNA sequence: TGTGCCTGTGACTCCGTACTGGGGGATACGCTCGACGAAACTGATAAACTCATCTTT. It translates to CACDSVLGDTLDETDKLIF.

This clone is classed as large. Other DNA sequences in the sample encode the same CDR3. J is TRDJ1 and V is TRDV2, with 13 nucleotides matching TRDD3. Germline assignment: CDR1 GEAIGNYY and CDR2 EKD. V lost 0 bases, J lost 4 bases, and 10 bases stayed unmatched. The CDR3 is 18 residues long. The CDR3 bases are TGTGCCTGTGACACCCTCCATACTGGGGGATACGCGGGCGATAAACTCATCTTT. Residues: CACDTLHTGGYAGDKLIF.

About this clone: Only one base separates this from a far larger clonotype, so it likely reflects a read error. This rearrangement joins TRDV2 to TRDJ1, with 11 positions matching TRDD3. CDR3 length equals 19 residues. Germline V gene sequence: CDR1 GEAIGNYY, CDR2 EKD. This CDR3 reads CACDKVMGDTRGYTDKPIF. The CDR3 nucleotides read TGTGCCTGTGACAAGGTAATGGGGGATACGCGGGGATACACCGATAAACCCATCTTT.

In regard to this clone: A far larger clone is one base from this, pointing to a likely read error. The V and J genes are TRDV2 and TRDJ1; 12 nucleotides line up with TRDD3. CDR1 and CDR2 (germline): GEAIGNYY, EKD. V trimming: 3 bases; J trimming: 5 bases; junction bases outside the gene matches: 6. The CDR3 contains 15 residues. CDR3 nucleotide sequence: TGTGCCTGTGACGGACTGGGGGATACCAAAGATAAACTCATCTTT. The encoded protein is CACDGLGDTKDKLIF.

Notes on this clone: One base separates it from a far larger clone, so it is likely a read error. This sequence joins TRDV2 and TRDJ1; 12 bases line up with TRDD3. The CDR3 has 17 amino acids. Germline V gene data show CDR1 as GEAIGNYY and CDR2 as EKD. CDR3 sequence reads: CARDGILGDTVTDKLIF. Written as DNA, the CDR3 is TGTGCCCGTGACGGAATCCTGGGGGATACGGTCACCGATAAACTCATCTTT.

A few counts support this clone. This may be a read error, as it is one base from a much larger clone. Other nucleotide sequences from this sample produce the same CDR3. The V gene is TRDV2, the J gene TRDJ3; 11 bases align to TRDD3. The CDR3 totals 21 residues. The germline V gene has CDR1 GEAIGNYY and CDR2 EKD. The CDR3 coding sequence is TGTGCCTGTGACTCCGTAAAGGTGGGGGATACGCAAGCCTGGGACACTCGACAGATGTTTTTC. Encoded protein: CACDSVKVGDTQAWDTRQMFF.

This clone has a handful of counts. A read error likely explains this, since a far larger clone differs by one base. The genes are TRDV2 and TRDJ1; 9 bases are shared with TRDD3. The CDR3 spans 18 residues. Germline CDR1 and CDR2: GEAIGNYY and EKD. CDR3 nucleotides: TGTGCCCGTGACAAGATTCCAGTACTGGGGGAGTACACCGATAAACTCATCTTT. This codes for CARDKIPVLGEYTDKLIF.

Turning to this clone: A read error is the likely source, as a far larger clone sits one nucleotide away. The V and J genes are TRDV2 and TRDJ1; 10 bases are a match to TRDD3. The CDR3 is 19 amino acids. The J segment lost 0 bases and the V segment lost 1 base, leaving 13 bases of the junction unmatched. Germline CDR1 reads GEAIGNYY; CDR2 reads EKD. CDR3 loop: CACDTVRVLGDANTDKLIF. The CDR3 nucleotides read TGTGCCTGTGACACAGTCCGCGTACTGGGGGATGCTAACACCGATAAACTCATCTTT.

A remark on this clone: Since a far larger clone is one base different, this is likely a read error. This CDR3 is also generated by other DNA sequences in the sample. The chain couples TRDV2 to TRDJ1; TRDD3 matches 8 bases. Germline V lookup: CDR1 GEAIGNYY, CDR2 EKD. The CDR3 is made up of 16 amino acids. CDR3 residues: CACDPITGGYTDKLIF. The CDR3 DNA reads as TGTGCCTGTGACCCGATTACTGGGGGGTACACCGATAAACTTATCTTT.

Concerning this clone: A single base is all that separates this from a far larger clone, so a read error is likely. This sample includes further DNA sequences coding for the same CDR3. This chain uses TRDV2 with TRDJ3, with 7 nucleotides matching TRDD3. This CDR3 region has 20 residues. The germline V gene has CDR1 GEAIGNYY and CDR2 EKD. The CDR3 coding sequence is TGTGCCTGTGACACCACGCAGGGGGATCCAAGCTCCTGGGACACACGACAGATGTTTTTC. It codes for CACDTTQGDPSSWDTRQMFF.

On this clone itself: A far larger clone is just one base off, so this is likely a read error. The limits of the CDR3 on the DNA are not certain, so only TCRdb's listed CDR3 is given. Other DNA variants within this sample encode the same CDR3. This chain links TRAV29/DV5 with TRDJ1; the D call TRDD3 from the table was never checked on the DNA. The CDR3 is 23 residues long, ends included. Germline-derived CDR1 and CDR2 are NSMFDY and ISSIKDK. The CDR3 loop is CSVLLCSKRATGGRLPYTDKLIF.

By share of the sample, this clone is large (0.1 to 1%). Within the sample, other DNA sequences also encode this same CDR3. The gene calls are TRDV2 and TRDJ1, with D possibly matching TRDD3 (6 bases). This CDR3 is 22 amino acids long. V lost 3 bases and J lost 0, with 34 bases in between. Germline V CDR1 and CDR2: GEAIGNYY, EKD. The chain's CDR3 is CACDPILVEGGDRQTNTDKLIF. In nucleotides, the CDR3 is TGTGCCTGTGACCCCATCTTAGTAGAAGGGGGGGACCGACAGACTAACACCGATAAACTCATCTTT.

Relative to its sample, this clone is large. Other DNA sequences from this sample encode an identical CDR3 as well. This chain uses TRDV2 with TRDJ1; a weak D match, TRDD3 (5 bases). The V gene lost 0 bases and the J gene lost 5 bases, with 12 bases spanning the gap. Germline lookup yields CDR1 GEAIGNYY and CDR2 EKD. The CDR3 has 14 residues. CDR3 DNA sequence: TGTGCCTGTGACACCGTGGATATAAAGGATAAACTCATCTTT. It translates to CACDTVDIKDKLIF.